This note documents a single TCR beta chain sequence. Original analysis: Reference gene primer amplification gave nucleated cell count estimates. Clones were read by immunoSEQ multiplex PCR, and TCRdb kept only the in-frame ones, dropping some. V and J calls and clone size are copied from that table; D and trimming were computed from the DNA. The sample carries fewer than 200,000 clones, about nine tenths recorded once. The data were obtained in a study of blood T cell repertoires in COVID-19. Study-wide context: Material from acute and convalescent COVID-19 was sourced from the United States, Italy and Spain.

Germline CDR1 reads LNHDA; CDR2 reads SQIVND (reference sequence). The germline V and J ends were trimmed by 3 bases and 0 bases, with 9 bases remaining between them. The CDR3 totals 15 residues. The TCR originated in a man aged 50 to 60 with acute or convalescent COVID-19. The sequenced sample consisted of peripheral blood. The rearrangement uses TRBV19 and TRBJ2-1; perhaps TRBD1 as D (6 bases). This CDR3 reads CASSIWGHSYNEQFF. CDR3 bases: TGTGCCAGTAGTATTTGGGGGCACTCCTACAATGAGCAGTTCTTC.